This T cell receptor beta chain was sequenced during a study of cytomegalovirus exposure and HLA in healthy donors. The PCR employed 60 Vbeta primers together with 13 Jbeta primers. Sequencing was performed with immunoSEQ multiplex PCR; in TCRdb, only in-frame clones are kept and a portion is missing. Of about 140,000 clones detected, about 70% appear once; the ten largest clones hold roughly 2%. Study results and limitations: Later genetic work tied a missense DCLRE1C variant to beta-chain V and J trimming.

Concerning this clone: Its target is not known.

Trimming left V 8 bases short and J 0 bases short, with 16 bases between. The germline V gene encodes CDR1 GTSNPN and CDR2 SVGIG (reference sequence). This CDR3 has 14 amino acids. This sequence joins TRBV30 and TRBJ1-2; no clear D. The sequenced sample consisted of PBMCs. The origin of this receptor is an older woman in good health and CMV-seropositive. This chain's CDR3 is CAERQNLANYGYTF. CDR3 in DNA: TGTGCCGAGAGGCAGAACCTAGCTAACTATGGCTACACCTTC. Full variable domain (remainder filled in from reference TRBV30 and TRBJ1-2): SQTIHQWPATLVQPVGSPLSLECTVEGTSNPNLYWYRQAAGRGLQLLFYSVGIGQISSEVPQNLSASRPQDRQFILSSKKLLLSDSGFYLCAERQNLANYGYTFGSGTRLTVV.